Listed here are 8 T cell receptor beta chains from one sample, sequenced in a study of T cell changes during pregnancy in multiple sclerosis. Sequencing used immunoSEQ multiplex PCR; TCRdb keeps in-frame clones, though not all of them. Of around 36,000 clones listed, more than 80% are singletons. The sample in question was peripheral blood, obtained before pregnancy. The receptors originated from a female donor with multiple sclerosis, enrolled in a pregnancy study.

The chain carries TRBV7-2 and TRBJ2-7; TRBD1 matches at 8 bases. With 5 bases clipped from V and 5 bases from J, the junction kept 14 bases outside the gene matches. From germline, CDR1 is SGHTA and CDR2 FQGNSA. The CDR3 is made up of 16 amino acids. As DNA, the CDR3 is TGTGCCAGCAGCCGGGGGATCAGGCAGGGGGCCCACGAGCAGTACTTC. Translation gives CASSRGIRQGAHEQYF.

The genes are TRBV7-2 and TRBJ2-7; perhaps TRBD2 as D (7 bases). This CDR3 region has 15 residues. Trimming pared 4 bases from V and 2 bases from J, leaving 15 bases between. Germline values: CDR1 SGHTA, CDR2 FQGNSA. CDR3 protein: CASSSEGGRAYEQYF. The CDR3 bases are TGTGCCAGCAGCTCCGAGGGGGGGCGCGCCTACGAGCAGTACTTC.

This clone was detected only once. The V and J genes are TRBV27 and TRBJ2-2; TRBD1 matches 8 bases. The CDR3 is made up of 16 amino acids. Germline V lookup: CDR1 MNHEY, CDR2 SMNVEV (reference sequence). The V segment lost 7 bases and the J segment 6 bases; nucleotides outside the gene matches: 13. In nucleotides, the CDR3 is TGTGCCAGCACCTCACTAGGACAGGGTGGGCCCGGGGAGCTGTTTTTT. It is translated as CASTSLGQGGPGELFF.

The rearrangement links TRBV19 to TRBJ2-7; 8 bases are shared with TRBD2. The germline V gene has CDR1 LNHDA and CDR2 SQIVND (reference sequence). The J segment lost 7 bases and the V segment lost 7 bases, leaving 9 bases of the junction unmatched. There are 13 residues in the CDR3. Here the CDR3 DNA reads TGTGCCAGTAACAAGCGGGAGTCAGAAGAGCAGTACTTC. Protein: CASNKRESEEQYF.

The chain employs TRBV14 and TRBJ2-5; 7 bases agree with TRBD1. This CDR3 comprises 15 residues. V gave up 1 base and J gave up 1 base; unmatched junction bases: 3. Looked up from germline, CDR1 is SGHDN and CDR2 is FVKESK. CDR3 residues: CASSQVHRGQETQYF. The CDR3 DNA reads TGTGCCAGCAGCCAAGTTCACAGGGGCCAAGAGACCCAGTACTTC.

The chain links TRBV29-1 to TRBJ2-3; tentatively, D is TRBD2 (5 bases). Germline CDR1 SQVTM, CDR2 ANQGSEA. The CDR3 runs 12 residues. V gave up 5 bases and J gave up 3 bases, with 9 bases separating them. The CDR3: CSVQLATDTQYF. DNA of the CDR3: TGCAGCGTTCAGCTAGCAACAGATACGCAGTATTTT.

The rearrangement links TRBV27 to TRBJ1-2, with D possibly matching TRBD1 (6 bases). Deletions cut 5 bases from V and 2 bases from J, with 9 bases between. The CDR3 is 13 amino acids. Germline CDR1 is MNHEY and CDR2 is SMNVEV (reference sequence). Here the CDR3 DNA reads TGTGCCAGCAGTCTTACAGGGAACTATGGCTACACCTTC. Amino acids: CASSLTGNYGYTF.

The rearrangement joins TRBV5-1 to TRBJ1-5; 7 bases are shared with TRBD1. Trimming took 9 bases from V and 0 from J; bases not matched to a gene: 9. Germline-derived CDR1 and CDR2 are SGHRS and YFSETQ. This CDR3 spans 15 amino acids. CDR3 sequence reads: CANRQGGDSNQPQHF. The DNA of the CDR3 is TGCGCCAATAGACAGGGCGGTGATAGCAATCAGCCCCAGCATTTT.